A selection of T cell receptor beta chains follows, all from one sample in a study of a mutant IDH1 vaccine in newly diagnosed glioma. Repertoires were generated with immunoSEQ multiplex PCR, while TCRdb's copy carries only in-frame clones and drops some. The sample records about 120,000 clones, roughly nine tenths being singletons. The antigens for these receptors are not known. Sequencing was performed on PBMCs, taken from a glioma patient whose treatment included an IDH1 peptide vaccine. The receptor source for this set is a woman in her 50s with glioma. The CDR3 runs from the conserved cysteine through the conserved F or W. The D gene is left open where the match is weak. The size field is filled for only some rows; it gives once, few, many or a size class.

v_gene	abundance	j_gene	d_gene	len	CDR3nt	CDR3aa
TRBV7-9	.	TRBJ1-4	TRBD1	14	TGTGCCAGCAGCACGACAGGGCTCAATGAAAAACTGTTTTTT	CASSTTGLNEKLFF
TRBV9	.	TRBJ2-7	.	16	TGTGCCCGCAGCGTAGGGGGCGGGGGACCATTACGGGAGCAGTACTTC	CARSVGGGGPLREQYF
TRBV19	.	TRBJ2-1	TRBD2	14	TGTGCCAGTAGTACTCTAGCGGGAGTAAGTGAGCAGTTCTTC	CASSTLAGVSEQFF
TRBV7-2	.	TRBJ1-2	.	15	TGTGCCAGCAGCTTAGATTACCTCACCGCCTATGGCTACACCTTC	CASSLDYLTAYGYTF
TRBV7-9	.	TRBJ2-6	TRBD1	18	TGTGCCAGCAGGCCAGACGGGACAGGGACGTTTGGGGCCAACGTCCTGACTTTC	CASRPDGTGTFGANVLTF
TRBV5-1	.	TRBJ2-1	.	14	TGCGCCAGCAGCTTGAGCACCTCTTACAATGAGCAGTTCTTC	CASSLSTSYNEQFF
TRBV6-5	once	TRBJ2-2	.	13	TGTGCCAGCAGTTTTAGGGCCACCGGGGAGCTGTTTTTT	CASSFRATGELFF
TRBV2	once	TRBJ1-2	.	12	TGTGCCAGCAGTGAACGGGACTATGGCTACACCTTC	CASSERDYGYTF
TRBV5-1	.	TRBJ1-4	.	14	TGCGCCAGCCGTCCGGCGGAAGGGTTTGAAAAACTGTTTTTT	CASRPAEGFEKLFF
TRBV6-1	.	TRBJ1-5	TRBD1	15	TGTGCCAGCAGGGAACAGGGGTTTGGCAATCAGCCCCAGCATTTT	CASREQGFGNQPQHF
TRBV7-2	.	TRBJ2-1	.	15	TGTGCCAGCAGCTCCGGGACTCCTACCTACAATGAGCAGTTCTTC	CASSSGTPTYNEQFF
TRBV19	.	TRBJ1-4	.	13	TGTGCCAGTAGTATAGATTTGAATGAAAAACTGTTTTTT	CASSIDLNEKLFF
TRBV4-1	once	TRBJ2-7	TRBD2	15	TGCGCCAGCAGCCAAGAGACTAGCGGGTTCTACGAGCAGTACTTC	CASSQETSGFYEQYF
TRBV10-2	.	TRBJ2-5	TRBD2	18	TGCGCCAGCAGTGAGTCGCGGCTTCGTGGGATAGCGGGAGAGACCCAGTACTTC	CASSESRLRGIAGETQYF
TRBV9	.	TRBJ2-2	.	16	TGTGCCAGCAGCGTACCCCTGGGGGAGAACACCGGGGAGCTGTTTTTT	CASSVPLGENTGELFF
TRBV28	.	TRBJ1-5	.	14	TGTGCCAGCTCTACAGGGACCCCGAATCAGCCCCAGCATTTT	CASSTGTPNQPQHF
TRBV5-5	.	TRBJ2-5	.	17	TGTGCCAGCAGCTCCGGTGCGCGGCTCCTGTACCAAGAGACCCAGTACTTC	CASSSGARLLYQETQYF
TRBV6-5	.	TRBJ2-3	.	14	TGTGCCAGCAGTTACTCTTACGCCCGAAGTACGCAGTATTTT	CASSYSYARSTQYF
TRBV19	.	TRBJ1-1	.	14	TGTGCCAGTAGTATAATAACGGGGAACACTGAAGCTTTCTTT	CASSIITGNTEAFF
TRBV5-6	.	TRBJ1-1	.	14	TGTGCCAGCAGCCCGGAAGGCAGGGACACTGAAGCTTTCTTT	CASSPEGRDTEAFF
TRBV10-3	.	TRBJ2-4	TRBD1	14	TGTGCCACCGAACCAGGGGGCAGGGAAAACATTCAGTACTTC	CATEPGGRENIQYF
TRBV19	.	TRBJ2-5	.	15	TGTGCCAGTAGTATAGGAGGGTTGGGCCAAGAGACCCAGTACTTC	CASSIGGLGQETQYF
TRBV7-3	once	TRBJ2-5	.	14	TGTGCCAGCAGCTTAAAGGGGGGTATGGAGACCCAGTACTTC	CASSLKGGMETQYF
TRBV10-3	.	TRBJ2-1	TRBD1	13	TGTGCCATCAAAGACAGGGGATTAAATGAGCAGTTCTTC	CAIKDRGLNEQFF
TRBV7-9	.	TRBJ2-5	.	14	TGTGCCAGCAGCTTGGTGGAATCCAAGGGGACCCAGTACTTC	CASSLVESKGTQYF
TRBV19	.	TRBJ2-5	.	15	TGTGCCAGTAGTGTAGGGCGGTTGGGTTCAGAGACCCAGTACTTC	CASSVGRLGSETQYF
TRBV15	.	TRBJ1-2	.	14	TGTGCCACCAGCAGACAGGGGAATAACTATGGCTACACCTTC	CATSRQGNNYGYTF
TRBV5-6	.	TRBJ2-7	TRBD1	14	TGTGCCAGCAGTCCGGGACAGGGGCTTGCCGAGCAGTACTTC	CASSPGQGLAEQYF
TRBV19	few	TRBJ2-1	.	15	TGTGCCAGTAACCCGACCGGGAGCTCCTACAATGAGCAGTTCTTC	CASNPTGSSYNEQFF
TRBV6-4	.	TRBJ2-1	TRBD2	13	TGTGCCAGCACATTAGAAGCGGGAGATGAGCAGTTCTTC	CASTLEAGDEQFF
TRBV19	.	TRBJ2-1	.	17	TGTGCCAGTAGTCTGCACGGGCAGCTGAGCTCCTACAATGAGCAGTTCTTC	CASSLHGQLSSYNEQFF
TRBV6-6	.	TRBJ2-1	.	15	TGTGCCAGCAGTTACGGGGAGGTTACCTACAATGAGCAGTTCTTC	CASSYGEVTYNEQFF
TRBV9	.	TRBJ2-3	.	15	TGTGCCAGCAGCGTAGGGCAGGGTAGTGCGGATACGCAGTATTTT	CASSVGQGSADTQYF
TRBV30	.	TRBJ1-1	TRBD1	16	TGTGCCTGGAGTATCCTGGGACAGGGGGGAAAGACTGAAGCTTTCTTT	CAWSILGQGGKTEAFF
TRBV4-1	once	TRBJ2-2	TRBD2	17	TGCGCCAGTAGCCAAAGAGGTAGCGGGAGGGCCCACGGGGAGCTGTTTTTT	CASSQRGSGRAHGELFF